These T cell receptor beta chains were read from a single sample in a study of blood T cell repertoires in COVID-19. Repertoires were generated with immunoSEQ multiplex PCR, while TCRdb's copy carries only in-frame clones and drops some. The table lists about 70,000 clones, around four fifths of them singletons. Sequencing was carried out using peripheral blood. The receptors were sampled from a woman in her fifties or sixties with acute or convalescent COVID-19. CDR3s include the opening cysteine and the closing phenylalanine or tryptophan. A D gene is named only where the DNA matches it firmly. Size values are once, few and many counts, or a class for expanded clones, and some rows have none.

V	J	size	D	CDR3	DNA
TRBV19	TRBJ1-5	NA	NA	CASSPRTVSNQPQHF	TGTGCCAGTAGTCCGCGGACAGTGAGCAATCAGCCCCAGCATTTT
TRBV7-3	TRBJ2-1	NA	NA	CASSSGQQKYNEQFF	TGTGCCAGCAGCTCAGGACAGCAGAAATACAATGAGCAGTTCTTC
TRBV2	TRBJ1-4	NA	TRBD1	CASSVTGGEGKLFF	TGTGCCAGCAGTGTGACAGGGGGCGAGGGAAAACTGTTTTTT
TRBV5-1	TRBJ2-1	NA	NA	CASSLSGNPGNEQFF	TGCGCCAGCAGCTTAAGCGGCAACCCCGGGAATGAGCAGTTCTTC
TRBV21-1	TRBJ2-1	few	NA	CASSQGFSHEQFF	TGTGCCAGCAGTCAAGGTTTTAGCCATGAGCAGTTCTTC
TRBV30	TRBJ1-1	NA	NA	CAWITDRMNTEAFF	TGTGCCTGGATAACCGACAGAATGAACACTGAAGCTTTCTTT
TRBV10-3	TRBJ1-2	NA	NA	CAISGGSYGYTF	TGTGCCATCAGTGGTGGGAGCTATGGCTACACCTTC
TRBV7-2	TRBJ1-3	NA	TRBD1	CASSLGPGQAGHTIYF	TGTGCCAGCAGCTTAGGACCTGGACAGGCCGGACACACCATATATTTT
TRBV12-5	TRBJ2-1	few	TRBD2	CASGLVSASGDYNEQFF	TGTGCTAGTGGTTTGGTAAGCGCTAGCGGGGACTACAATGAGCAGTTCTTC
TRBV5-1	TRBJ1-1	NA	NA	CASTATGLMNTEAFF	TGCGCCAGCACCGCCACAGGGCTTATGAACACTGAAGCTTTTTTT
TRBV28	TRBJ1-1	NA	TRBD1	CASEGGTGKAFF	TGTGCCAGCGAGGGAGGGACAGGGAAAGCTTTCTTT
TRBV30	TRBJ1-1	NA	NA	CAWSYLGPRVTEAFF	TGTGCCTGGAGTTATCTGGGTCCCCGGGTCACTGAAGCTTTCTTT
TRBV28	TRBJ1-2	NA	NA	CASSAYGYTF	TGTGCCAGCAGTGCGTATGGCTACACCTTC
TRBV5-6	TRBJ2-5	NA	TRBD1	CASSKDRVETQYF	TGTGCCAGCAGCAAGGACAGGGTAGAGACCCAGTACTTC